Sequencing of this T cell receptor beta chain was carried out in a study of blood T cell repertoires in COVID-19. As for the study in general: Italy, Spain and the United States were the sources of the convalescent and acute COVID-19 samples.

Sequencing was performed with immunoSEQ multiplex PCR; in TCRdb, only in-frame clones are kept and a portion is missing. This table holds more than 50,000 clones, 80% to 95% found once. Trimming cost V 0 bases and J 5 bases; bases outside gene matches: 6. This CDR3 has 16 residues. Per germline, CDR1 LGHNA and CDR2 YNFKEQ. The receptor was derived from a human donor with active COVID-19. The donor label of this sample is uncertain. This chain joins TRBV4-2 and TRBJ2-3, with 9 nucleotides matching TRBD1. Sequencing input: peripheral blood. The CDR3 sequence: CASSQDTGGAGDTQYF. CDR3 coding DNA: TGTGCCAGCAGCCAAGATACAGGGGGCGCGGGAGATACGCAGTATTTT.